This T cell receptor (beta chain) was recorded in a study of cytomegalovirus exposure and HLA in healthy donors. Both 60 Vbeta primers and 13 Jbeta primers went into the PCR. The repertoire was sequenced with immunoSEQ multiplex PCR; TCRdb's copy has only in-frame clones and lacks some. This listing includes about 200,000 clones. A note on this clone: Its specificity is not known.

General study results and limits: The listing of roughly 160 TCR beta chains classed them as cytomegalovirus-associated.

The V segment lost 1 base and the J segment 5 bases; nucleotides outside the gene matches: 4. CDR1 and CDR2 (germline): LGHNA, YNFKEQ. This CDR3 is 15 amino acids long. This receptor was identified in a man aged 30 to 45 in good health and CMV-seronegative. The J gene is TRBJ2-2, the V gene TRBV4-2, with 7 nucleotides matching TRBD1. The sequencing sample was made of PBMCs. CDR3 protein: CASSQGQGSTGELFF. CDR3 coding DNA: TGTGCCAGCAGCCAAGGACAGGGTAGTACCGGGGAGCTGTTTTTT.